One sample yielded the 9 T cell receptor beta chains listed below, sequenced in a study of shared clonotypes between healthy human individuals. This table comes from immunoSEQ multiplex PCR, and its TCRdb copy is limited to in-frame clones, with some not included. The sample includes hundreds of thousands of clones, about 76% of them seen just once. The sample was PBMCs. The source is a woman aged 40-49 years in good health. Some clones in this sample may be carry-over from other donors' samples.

CDR3 sequence reads: CASSLVAGGPNEQFF. The CDR3 DNA sequence: TGTGCCAGCAGCTTAGTAGCGGGAGGGCCCAATGAGCAGTTCTTC. The J gene is TRBJ2-1, the V gene TRBV7-2; TRBD2 agrees at 11 bases. Trimming removed 1 base from V and 6 bases from J; junction bases left unmatched: 2. The CDR3 extends over 15 amino acids. CDR1 is SGHTA and CDR2 is FQGNSA in the germline V gene.

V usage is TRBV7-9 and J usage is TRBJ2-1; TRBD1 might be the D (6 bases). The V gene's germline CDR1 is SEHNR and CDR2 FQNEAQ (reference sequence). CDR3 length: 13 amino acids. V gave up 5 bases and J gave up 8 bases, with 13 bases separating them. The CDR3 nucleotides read TGTGCCAGCAGCGTCACAGGGACCGATGAGCAGTTCTTC. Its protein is CASSVTGTDEQFF. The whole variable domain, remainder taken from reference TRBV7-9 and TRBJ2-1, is DTGVSQNPRHKITKRGQNVTFRCDPISEHNRLYWYRQTLGQGPEFLTYFQNEAQLEKSRLLSDRFSAERPKGSFSTLEIQRTEQGDSAMYLCASSVTGTDEQFFGPGTRLTVL.

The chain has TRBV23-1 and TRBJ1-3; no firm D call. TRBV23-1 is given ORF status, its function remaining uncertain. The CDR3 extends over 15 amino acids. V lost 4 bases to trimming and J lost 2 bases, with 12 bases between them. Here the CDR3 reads CASSPYVLPGNTIYF. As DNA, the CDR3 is TGCGCCAGCAGTCCCTACGTCTTGCCTGGAAACACCATATATTTT.

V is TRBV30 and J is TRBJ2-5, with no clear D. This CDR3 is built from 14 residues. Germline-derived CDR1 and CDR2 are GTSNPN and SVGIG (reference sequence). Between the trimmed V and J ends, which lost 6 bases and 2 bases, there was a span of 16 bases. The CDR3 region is CACVDGRAQETQYF. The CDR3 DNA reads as TGTGCCTGTGTCGACGGACGGGCTCAAGAGACCCAGTACTTC. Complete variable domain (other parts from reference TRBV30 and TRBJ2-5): SQTIHQWPATLVQPVGSPLSLECTVEGTSNPNLYWYRQAAGRGLQLLFYSVGIGQISSEVPQNLSASRPQDRQFILSSKKLLLSDSGFYLCACVDGRAQETQYFGPGTRLLVL.

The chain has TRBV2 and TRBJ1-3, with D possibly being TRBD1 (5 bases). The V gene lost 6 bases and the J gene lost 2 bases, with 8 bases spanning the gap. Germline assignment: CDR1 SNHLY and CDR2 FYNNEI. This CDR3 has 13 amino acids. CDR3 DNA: TGTGCCAGCAGGGGGGGTACTGGAAACACCATATATTTT. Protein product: CASRGGTGNTIYF.

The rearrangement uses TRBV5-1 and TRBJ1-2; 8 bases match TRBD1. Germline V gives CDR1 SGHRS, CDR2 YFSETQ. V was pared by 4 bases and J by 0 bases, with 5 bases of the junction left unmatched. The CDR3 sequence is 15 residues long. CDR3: CASSIRTGTNYGYTF. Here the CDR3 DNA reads TGCGCCAGCAGCATACGGACAGGGACTAACTATGGCTACACCTTC.

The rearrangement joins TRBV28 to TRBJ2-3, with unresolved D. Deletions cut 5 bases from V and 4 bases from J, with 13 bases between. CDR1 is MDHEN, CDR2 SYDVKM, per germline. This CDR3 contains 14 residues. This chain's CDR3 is CASSPPQRPDTQYF. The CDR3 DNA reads TGTGCCAGCAGTCCTCCCCAGAGGCCAGATACGCAGTATTTT.

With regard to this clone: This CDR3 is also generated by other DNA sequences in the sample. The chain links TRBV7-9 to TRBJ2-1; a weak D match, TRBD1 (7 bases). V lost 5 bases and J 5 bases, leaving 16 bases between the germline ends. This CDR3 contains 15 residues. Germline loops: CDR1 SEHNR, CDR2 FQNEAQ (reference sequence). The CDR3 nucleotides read TGTGCCAGCAGCCAAGACCAGGGGGGACACAATGAGCAGTTCTTC. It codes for CASSQDQGGHNEQFF. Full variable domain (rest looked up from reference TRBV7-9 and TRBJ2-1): DTGVSQNPRHKITKRGQNVTFRCDPISEHNRLYWYRQTLGQGPEFLTYFQNEAQLEKSRLLSDRFSAERPKGSFSTLEIQRTEQGDSAMYLCASSQDQGGHNEQFFGPGTRLTVL.

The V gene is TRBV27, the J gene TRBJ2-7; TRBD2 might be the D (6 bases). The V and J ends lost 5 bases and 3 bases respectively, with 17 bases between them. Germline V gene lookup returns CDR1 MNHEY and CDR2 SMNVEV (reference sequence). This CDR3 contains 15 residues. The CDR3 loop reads CASSLRLGGIYEQYF. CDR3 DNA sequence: TGTGCCAGCAGTCTCCGACTAGGAGGCATCTACGAGCAGTACTTC.